This TCR beta chain was identified during a study of blood T cell repertoires in COVID-19. Study-wide background: PBMCs, B-cell-depleted T cells, or T cells were the source of the cDNA or gDNA that made up the material.

Enrollees, roughly 18 to 95 years old, lived in 24 US areas. Germline CDR1 reads LGHDT; CDR2 reads YNNKEL (reference sequence). This CDR3 spans 13 amino acids. V was shortened by 2 bases and J by 3 bases, with 8 bases between the two germline ends. This clone was counted once. Other DNA sequences in the same sample also yield this CDR3. Methods used by the authors: Amplification of reference gene primers provided the estimated nucleated cell counts. The data were produced by immunoSEQ multiplex PCR, yet TCRdb's version contains in-frame clones alone and is incomplete. For V, J and clone size, that table is used; D and trimming come from the DNA. Among about 180,000 clones listed, 65% to 85% were seen once.

V usage is TRBV3-1 (or the pseudogene TRBV3-2) and J usage is TRBJ2-7; maybe TRBD1 (5 bases). This receptor was obtained from a woman between 40 and 55 years old with acute COVID-19. Sequencing was done on a sample of PBMCs or T cells enriched from blood (not recorded which). CDR3 protein: CASSQQGSYEQYF. CDR3 bases: TGTGCCAGCAGCCAACAGGGAAGCTACGAGCAGTACTTC.